What follows are 25 T cell receptor beta chains derived from one specimen sequenced in a study of control samples from healthy donors and cancer patients. Sequencing used immunoSEQ multiplex PCR; TCRdb keeps in-frame clones, though not all of them. The data show 400,000 to 450,000 clones, more than 80% seen once. Sequencing input: PBMCs. The receptors were sampled from a man aged 35-49 years with head and neck cancer.

The gene calls are TRBV2 and TRBJ2-1; D is uncertain. This CDR3 comprises 14 residues. Between the trimmed V and J ends, which lost 8 bases and 1 base, there was a span of 12 bases. From germline, CDR1 is SNHLY and CDR2 FYNNEI. CDR3 sequence reads: CASRGLISYNEQFF. DNA for the CDR3: TGTGCCAGCCGTGGGCTTATATCCTACAATGAGCAGTTCTTC.

V gene TRBV4-2 combines with J gene TRBJ2-1; D possibly corresponds to TRBD2 (6 bases). The CDR3 is 17 residues long. From germline, CDR1 is LGHNA and CDR2 YNFKEQ. V was clipped by 0 bases and J by 4 bases, with 16 bases between them. CDR3 region: CASSQDPGGSVYNEQFF. The DNA of the CDR3 is TGTGCCAGCAGCCAAGATCCAGGAGGGTCGGTGTACAATGAGCAGTTCTTC.

V usage is TRBV27 and J usage is TRBJ1-1; no firm D call. The germline V gene encodes CDR1 MNHEY and CDR2 SMNVEV (reference sequence). Trimming took 4 bases from V and 4 from J, leaving 16 bases between them. This CDR3 contains 15 residues. The CDR3 sequence: CASSSPAGLGTEAFF. CDR3 DNA: TGTGCCAGCAGTTCCCCCGCCGGACTGGGCACTGAAGCTTTCTTT.

V usage is TRBV11-3 and J usage is TRBJ2-1; no definite D call. V lost 2 bases to trimming and J lost 8 bases, with 7 bases between them. The germline gives CDR1 SGHNT, CDR2 YENEEA. The CDR3 covers 12 residues. The CDR3 reads CASSLSQDEQFF. In nucleotides, the CDR3 is TGTGCCAGCAGCTTATCTCAAGATGAGCAGTTCTTC. Looking up the rest from reference TRBV11-3 and TRBJ2-1 gives the full variable domain: EAGVVQSPRYKIIEKKQPVAFWCNPISGHNTLYWYLQNLGQGPELLIRYENEEAVDDSQLPKDRFSAERLKGVDSTLKIQPAELGDSAVYLCASSLSQDEQFFGPGTRLTVL.

CDR3 region: CASSLRGTSPNEQFF. CDR3 nucleotides: TGTGCCAGCAGCCTACGCGGGACTAGCCCCAATGAGCAGTTCTTC. This chain links TRBV5-6 with TRBJ2-1, with 9 bases that match TRBD2. Germline values: CDR1 SGHDT, CDR2 YYEEEE. The CDR3 is made up of 15 amino acids. V was clipped by 4 bases and J by 6 bases; unmatched bases: 8.

The rearrangement joins TRBV9 to TRBJ1-1; unclear D gene. The germline CDR1 and CDR2 sequences are SGDLS and YYNGEE. This CDR3 comprises 16 residues. Trimming took 4 bases from V and 1 from J, leaving 17 bases between them. CDR3 DNA sequence: TGTGCCAGCAGCCCGAAGGGTGGCAGCCCGAACACTGAAGCTTTCTTT. The encoded protein is CASSPKGGSPNTEAFF. Variable domain in full (rest from reference TRBV9 and TRBJ1-1): DSGVTQTPKHLITATGQRVTLRCSPRSGDLSVYWYQQSLDQGLQFLIQYYNGEERAKGNILERFSAQQFPDLHSELNLSSLELGDSALYFCASSPKGGSPNTEAFFGQGTRLTVV.

This clone was observed a single time. The chain couples TRBV6-2 or TRBV6-3 to TRBJ1-1; weak D call: TRBD1 (5 bases). The germline CDR1 and CDR2 sequences are MNHEY and SVGEGT. The CDR3 sequence is 15 residues long. Trimming stripped 2 bases from V and 1 base from J, with 11 bases between. The CDR3 here is CASSYGDGGNTEAFF. In nucleotides, the CDR3 is TGTGCCAGCAGTTACGGGGATGGGGGGAACACTGAAGCTTTCTTT.

The J gene is TRBJ1-3, the V gene TRBV18; 10 bases fit TRBD1. V lost 8 bases, J lost 0 bases, and 13 bases stayed unmatched. CDR3 size: 18 residues. Germline V gives CDR1 KGHSH, CDR2 LQKENI. The chain's CDR3 is CASPLATGGNPSGNTIYF. The CDR3 DNA follows: TGTGCCAGCCCACTGGCGACAGGGGGCAATCCCTCTGGAAACACCATATATTTT.

The chain has TRBV2 and TRBJ1-1; D not resolved. The CDR3 runs to 13 residues. CDR1 is SNHLY, CDR2 FYNNEI, per germline. Trimming stripped 7 bases from V and 0 bases from J, with 9 bases between. The DNA for the CDR3 is TGTGCCAGCATTCCAGATTTGAACACTGAAGCTTTCTTT. Protein sequence: CASIPDLNTEAFF.

This clone was seen just once. The chain has TRBV29-1 and TRBJ2-5, with no clear D. Between the trimmed V and J ends, which lost 1 base and 5 bases, there was a span of 11 bases. The germline gives CDR1 SQVTM, CDR2 ANQGSEA. This CDR3 is 13 amino acids long. The CDR3 here is CSVEGGGWETQYF. The CDR3 bases are TGCAGCGTTGAAGGTGGCGGCTGGGAGACCCAGTACTTC.

The chain joins TRBV28 to TRBJ1-2; no clear D gene. The CDR3 has 14 amino acids. Trimming stripped 6 bases from V and 3 bases from J, with 14 bases between. Germline CDR1 and CDR2: MDHEN and SYDVKM. For the CDR3, the DNA is TGTGCCAGCAGAGGGTCATTTAGGCACTATGGCTACACCTTC. This encodes CASRGSFRHYGYTF.

This clone was recorded only once. J is TRBJ2-7 and V is TRBV6-5, with D tentatively TRBD1 (6 bases). V dropped 0 bases and J dropped 2 bases, with 11 bases sitting between them. The CDR3 length is 15 residues. From germline, CDR1 is MNHEY and CDR2 SVGAGI. In DNA, the CDR3 is TGTGCCAGCAGTTACTCGAGGCGGACAGCCTACGAGCAGTACTTC. Amino acid sequence: CASSYSRRTAYEQYF.

The chain is built from TRBV5-1 and TRBJ2-7; possible D gene TRBD1, 5 bases. CDR3 size: 14 residues. V was cut by 2 bases and J by 2 bases, with 11 bases left in between. The V gene's germline CDR1 is SGHRS and CDR2 YFSETQ. The CDR3 nucleotides read TGCGCCAGCAGCTTAAGGGGAACCACCTACGAGCAGTACTTC. Protein sequence: CASSLRGTTYEQYF.

This clone has just a few counts. V is TRBV7-2 and J is TRBJ2-7, with D possibly being TRBD1 (6 bases). The V and J ends lost 5 bases and 1 base respectively, with 15 bases between them. The germline V gene encodes CDR1 SGHTA and CDR2 FQGNSA. The CDR3 is made up of 15 amino acids. The CDR3 nucleotides read TGTGCCAGCAGCGAGGACCGACAGGTATCCTACGAGCAGTACTTC. Its translation: CASSEDRQVSYEQYF.

This clone appeared once. The rearrangement uses TRBV7-8 and TRBJ1-1; possible D gene TRBD1, 5 bases. The CDR3 covers 12 residues. CDR1 and CDR2 from the germline V gene are SGHVS and FQNEAQ. V was cut by 6 bases and J by 5 bases, with 10 bases left in between. CDR3 coding DNA: TGTGCCAGCAGTAGGGGCTATACTGAAGCTTTCTTT. It yields the protein CASSRGYTEAFF.

DNA for the CDR3: TGTGCCAGCAGTTACCGGACAGGGACAGATACGCAGTATTTT. Protein: CASSYRTGTDTQYF. V is TRBV6-6 and J is TRBJ2-3, with TRBD1 matching 8 bases. Germline V gives CDR1 MNHNY, CDR2 SVGAGI (reference sequence). The CDR3 covers 14 residues. Trimming removed 2 bases from V and 3 bases from J; junction bases left unmatched: 1.

This chain joins TRBV5-8 and TRBJ2-7; tentatively, D is TRBD1 (5 bases). Germline lookup yields CDR1 SGHTS and CDR2 YDEGEE. V was trimmed by 2 bases and J by 2 bases, leaving 29 bases between them. This CDR3 is built from 20 residues. The CDR3 sequence: CASSLNDLSNFRQRTYEQYF. CDR3 coding DNA: TGTGCCAGCAGCTTAAATGATCTAAGTAATTTCCGACAGAGAACCTACGAGCAGTACTTC.

The chain uses TRBV4-1 and TRBJ1-1; D not resolved. In germline, CDR1 is MGHRA, CDR2 YSYEKL. This CDR3 contains 14 residues. Trimming pared 4 bases from V and 1 base from J, leaving 10 bases between. CDR3 DNA: TGCGCCAGCAGCCCCTTGGGCGCGAACACTGAAGCTTTCTTT. Translating it yields CASSPLGANTEAFF.

The rearrangement joins TRBV28 to TRBJ2-4, with D possibly being TRBD1 (6 bases). V was shortened by 3 bases and J by 8 bases, with 17 bases between the two germline ends. This CDR3 has 15 amino acids. Germline CDR1 is MDHEN and CDR2 is SYDVKM. In DNA, the CDR3 is TGTGCCAGCAGTTTCCCTCCGGGACAAGGAGACATTCAGTACTTC. This codes for CASSFPPGQGDIQYF.

This chain uses TRBV4-2 with TRBJ2-5; TRBD2 matches at 9 bases. Trimming took 0 bases from V and 4 from J; bases not matched to a gene: 6. Germline values: CDR1 LGHNA, CDR2 YNFKEQ. The CDR3 is 16 amino acids. The CDR3 nucleotides read TGTGCCAGCAGCCAAGATCAGGCGGGGGGGCGAGAGACCCAGTACTTC. Encoded protein: CASSQDQAGGRETQYF.

The rearrangement joins TRBV5-6 to TRBJ1-2; TRBD1 might be the D (5 bases). The CDR3 sequence is 12 residues long. Trimming removed 4 bases at V and 8 bases at J, with 12 bases between. The V gene's germline CDR1 is SGHDT and CDR2 YYEEEE. CDR3: CASSPTWGGYTF. The DNA for the CDR3 is TGTGCCAGCAGCCCCACCTGGGGGGGCTACACCTTC. Combining the CDR3 with reference TRBV5-6 and TRBJ1-2 gives the whole variable domain DAGVTQSPTHLIKTRGQQVTLRCSPKSGHDTVSWYQQALGQGPQFIFQYYEEEERQRGNFPDRFSGHQFPNYSSELNVNALLLGDSALYLCASSPTWGGYTFGSGTRLTVV.

The rearrangement uses TRBV7-2 and TRBJ2-7; TRBD2 matches 11 bases. Germline V gene data show CDR1 as SGHTA and CDR2 as FQGNSA. This CDR3 comprises 17 residues. J gave up 0 bases and V 4 bases, and 8 bases lay outside the gene matches. The CDR3 sequence is CASSSRTSGPLSYEQYF. CDR3 bases: TGTGCCAGCAGCTCAAGGACTAGCGGGCCACTCTCCTACGAGCAGTACTTC.

The rearrangement uses TRBV28 and TRBJ1-4; D uncertain. V lost 5 bases and J lost 7, with 14 bases in between. The CDR3 is made up of 14 amino acids. CDR1 MDHEN and CDR2 SYDVKM come from the germline V gene. The CDR3 loop reads CASSRAILGEKLFF. CDR3 coding DNA: TGTGCCAGCAGTAGGGCTATACTAGGTGAAAAACTGTTTTTT.

The chain recombines TRBV12-5 with TRBJ1-1; 7 positions match TRBD1. Germline V gives CDR1 LGHNT, CDR2 FRNRAP. The length of the CDR3 is 13 residues. V gave up 6 bases and J gave up 8 bases; unmatched junction bases: 9. CDR3 nucleotides: TGTGCTAGTGGCCCCTACCAGGGGGGAGAAGCTTTCTTT. Its translation is CASGPYQGGEAFF.

The chain joins TRBV6-5 to TRBJ2-1; the D is unclear. This CDR3 comprises 11 residues. V dropped 8 bases and J dropped 13 bases, with 15 bases sitting between them. In germline, CDR1 is MNHEY, CDR2 SVGAGI. The CDR3 spells CASRTGFHQFF. As DNA, the CDR3 is TGTGCCAGCCGAACTGGATTCCACCAGTTCTTC.